Below, 31 T cell receptor beta chains from the same sample are listed, as sequenced in a study of cytomegalovirus exposure and HLA in healthy donors. The PCR used 60 Vbeta and 13 Jbeta primers. Clones were sequenced by immunoSEQ multiplex PCR, and TCRdb holds only the in-frame ones, with some missing. Listed are fewer than 60,000 clones; 10% to 15% falls within the top ten. Material: PBMCs. Receptor source: a woman in her 30s in good health and CMV-seropositive.

V usage is TRBV4-1 and J usage is TRBJ1-4; D perhaps matches TRBD1 (6 bases). CDR1 and CDR2 (germline): MGHRA, YSYEKL. The CDR3 length is 19 residues. V gave up 0 bases and J gave up 8 bases, with 25 bases separating them. CDR3 sequence: CASSQDSGGVTGREEKLFF. DNA for the CDR3: TGCGCCAGCAGCCAAGATAGTGGGGGGGTAACAGGGCGTGAGGAAAAACTGTTTTTT.

The V and J genes are TRBV2 and TRBJ1-5, with 10 positions matching TRBD1. Germline values: CDR1 SNHLY, CDR2 FYNNEI. This CDR3 contains 15 residues. V dropped 5 bases and J dropped 6; count of bases not matched to a gene: 7. The CDR3 region is CASSPGTGAGQPQHF. CDR3 nucleotides: TGTGCCAGCAGTCCCGGGACAGGGGCAGGTCAGCCCCAGCATTTT.

To note about this clone: At one end, the junction sequence differs from germline, possibly due to a read error. The genes are TRBV5-4 and TRBJ1-1, with a tentative D call TRBD1 (6 bases). Germline V CDR1 and CDR2: SGHNT, YYREEE (reference sequence). The CDR3 spans 13 residues. The CDR3 DNA is TGTGCCTGCAGCTGGGGACAGAACACTGAAGCTTTCTTT. Protein product: CACSWGQNTEAFF. Variable domain in full (rest from reference TRBV5-4 and TRBJ1-1): ETGVTQSPTHLIKTRGQQVTLRCSSQSGHNTVSWYQQALGQGPQFIFQYYREEENGRGNFPPRFSGLQFPNYSSELNVNALELDDSALYLCACSWGQNTEAFFGQGTRLTVV.

The genes are TRBV9 and TRBJ1-3; D not certain. V gave up 3 bases and J gave up 4 bases, with 14 bases separating them. The CDR3 runs to 15 residues. CDR1 SGDLS and CDR2 YYNGEE come from the germline V gene. CDR3 DNA sequence: TGTGCCAGCAGCGCGGGAACCGTTCCGGGAAACACCATATATTTT. It specifies CASSAGTVPGNTIYF.

The chain combines TRBV7-9 with TRBJ2-5; D is possibly TRBD2 (5 bases). The CDR3 sequence is 14 residues long. Trimming removed 5 bases at V and 5 bases at J, with 15 bases between. Germline V gene lookup returns CDR1 SEHNR and CDR2 FQNEAQ (reference sequence). The CDR3 DNA sequence: TGTGCCAGCAGCCAAGCGACTGGCGGGGAGACCCAGTACTTC. Translated, it gives CASSQATGGETQYF.

The genes are TRBV6-4 and TRBJ2-7, with D uncertain. CDR3 length: 19 residues. Germline V CDR1 and CDR2: MRHNA, SNTAGT. V was pared by 3 bases and J by 3 bases, with 27 bases between. This CDR3 reads CASSERYLANSLRGYEQYF. Here the CDR3 DNA reads TGTGCCAGCAGTGAGAGATATTTGGCTAACTCGCTGAGAGGCTACGAGCAGTACTTC.

The chain has TRBV6-1 and TRBJ1-5, with a weak D call TRBD1 (6 bases). The CDR3 loop spans 15 amino acids. The V gene lost 3 bases and the J gene lost 0 bases, with 9 bases spanning the gap. Germline V lookup: CDR1 MNHNS, CDR2 SASEGT. The CDR3 loop is CASSEAGASNQPQHF. In nucleotides, the CDR3 is TGTGCCAGCAGTGAGGCGGGGGCTAGCAATCAGCCCCAGCATTTT.

The rearrangement joins TRBV10-3 to TRBJ2-7; 9 bases are shared with TRBD1. V shed 5 bases, J shed 4 bases, and the junction held 6 bases outside the gene matches. The CDR3 has 14 amino acids. CDR1 is ENHRY, CDR2 SYGVKD, per germline. The CDR3 sequence: CAISNGQGIYEQYF. The CDR3 DNA reads as TGTGCCATCAGTAATGGACAGGGGATATACGAGCAGTACTTC.

The genes are TRBV6-5 and TRBJ2-7, with D uncertain. The CDR3 is made up of 11 amino acids. V shed 4 bases and J shed 7 bases, with 8 bases lying between them. Germline CDR1 reads MNHEY; CDR2 reads SVGAGI. The CDR3 coding sequence is TGTGCCAGCAGTTCGGGTGGGGAGCAGTACTTC. This translates into CASSSGGEQYF.

The rearrangement uses TRBV7-6 and TRBJ2-1; 9 nucleotides align to TRBD1. V dropped 4 bases and J dropped 9; count of bases not matched to a gene: 4. From germline, CDR1 is SGHVS and CDR2 FNYEAQ. This CDR3 region has 13 residues. CDR3 DNA: TGTGCCAGCAGCTCCTACAGGGGGCCTGAGCAGTTCTTC. It translates to CASSSYRGPEQFF.

This chain links TRBV7-9 with TRBJ2-7, with D possibly TRBD2 on 5 matching bases. This CDR3 has 18 amino acids. Germline V gene sequence: CDR1 SEHNR, CDR2 FQNEAQ (reference sequence). V was cut by 2 bases and J by 6 bases, with 26 bases left in between. The CDR3 DNA is TGTGCCAGCAGCTTAAGGGTAACGGGGAACCCCGATACTGGCGAGCAGTACTTC. Its translation is CASSLRVTGNPDTGEQYF.

The V gene is TRBV6-5, the J gene TRBJ2-2, with 10 positions matching TRBD2. The CDR3 loop spans 15 amino acids. V gave up 3 bases and J gave up 6 bases; unmatched junction bases: 4. CDR1 is MNHEY, CDR2 SVGAGI, per germline. The DNA of the CDR3 is TGTGCCAGCAGTTATGCAGCGGGGGGGCCCGGGGAGCTGTTTTTT. Its translation: CASSYAAGGPGELFF.

The rearrangement joins TRBV6-5 to TRBJ2-7; TRBD1 is a possible D gene (5 bases). The CDR3 sequence is 12 residues long. Germline V lookup: CDR1 MNHEY, CDR2 SVGAGI. Trimming removed 5 bases at V and 5 bases at J, with 10 bases between. CDR3 in DNA: TGTGCCAGCAGTCGTACAGGTAACGAGCAGTACTTC. It encodes CASSRTGNEQYF.

V gene TRBV6-6 combines with J gene TRBJ2-1; maybe TRBD2 (6 bases). The V and J ends lost 5 bases and 2 bases respectively, with 16 bases between them. CDR1 is MNHNY and CDR2 is SVGAGI in the germline V gene (reference sequence). The CDR3 has 16 amino acids. The CDR3 DNA sequence: TGTGCCAGCAGTCTTGGAGGGACGGCGGCCTACAATGAGCAGTTCTTC. It translates to CASSLGGTAAYNEQFF.

The V call is TRBV10-3, the J call TRBJ1-4, with TRBD1 matching over 9 bases. V shed 7 bases, J shed 14 bases, and the junction held 17 bases outside the gene matches. Germline V gene lookup returns CDR1 ENHRY and CDR2 SYGVKD. CDR3 length: 15 residues. The CDR3 loop is CAIKGTRTGADGLFF. Here the CDR3 DNA reads TGTGCCATCAAGGGAACTAGGACAGGGGCGGATGGGCTGTTTTTT.

The rearrangement uses TRBV6-5 and TRBJ1-5; no definite D call. Germline-derived CDR1 and CDR2 are MNHEY and SVGAGI. This CDR3 has 15 amino acids. Deletions cut 0 bases from V and 7 bases from J, with 13 bases between. The CDR3 loop is CASSYSRVTHQPQHF. DNA of the CDR3: TGTGCCAGCAGTTACTCACGGGTTACCCACCAGCCCCAGCATTTT.

The chain recombines TRBV11-2 with TRBJ2-3; 9 positions agree with TRBD1. Trimming at V came to 0 bases and at J to 11 bases, leaving 9 bases not matched to a gene. Germline V gene lookup returns CDR1 SGHAT and CDR2 FQNNGV. CDR3 length: 15 residues. CDR3 residues: CASSLDFGTGSKQYF. CDR3 sequence (DNA): TGTGCCAGCAGCTTAGATTTTGGGACAGGGAGTAAGCAGTATTTT.

The chain joins TRBV27 to TRBJ2-2; 14 nucleotides line up with TRBD2. CDR1 is MNHEY and CDR2 is SMNVEV in the germline V gene (reference sequence). The CDR3 spans 20 residues. Germline trimming cut 5 bases from V and 1 base from J; bases unmatched to any gene: 12. CDR3 in DNA: TGTGCCAGCAGTCCGGTGACTAGCGGGAGGGCTAGAGAGAACACCGGGGAGCTGTTTTTT. Its translation is CASSPVTSGRARENTGELFF.

This chain links TRBV19 with TRBJ2-5; the match to TRBD1 covers 7 bases. This CDR3 has 13 residues. Germline CDR1 LNHDA, CDR2 SQIVND (reference sequence). V lost 5 bases, J lost 5 bases, and 5 bases stayed unmatched. The CDR3, as DNA: TGTGCCAGTAGTCTGACGACAGGGGAGACCCAGTACTTC. Encoded protein: CASSLTTGETQYF.

The V and J genes are TRBV4-1 and TRBJ2-5, with D unclear. The V end was cut by 1 base, the J end by 9 bases, with 15 bases between. Germline CDR1 is MGHRA and CDR2 is YSYEKL. This CDR3 comprises 14 residues. The CDR3 reads CASSQALGVEPQYF. The CDR3, as DNA: TGCGCCAGCAGCCAAGCGCTAGGAGTGGAGCCCCAGTACTTC.

This sequence joins TRBV19 and TRBJ2-7, with TRBD1 as a possible D gene (6 bases). The CDR3 has 14 residues. Trimming took off 8 bases at V and 2 bases at J, with 16 bases between the two ends. Per germline, CDR1 LNHDA and CDR2 SQIVND (reference sequence). The CDR3 DNA is TGTGCCAGTGCCTCCGGGACATCAACCTACGAGCAGTACTTC. Translation: CASASGTSTYEQYF.

The chain links TRBV27 to TRBJ2-7, with TRBD2 matching 10 bases. Germline V lookup: CDR1 MNHEY, CDR2 SMNVEV (reference sequence). V was pared by 6 bases and J by 0 bases, with 2 bases of the junction left unmatched. The CDR3 covers 14 residues. The CDR3 DNA sequence: TGTGCCAGCAGGCCTAGCGGGAGCTCCTACGAGCAGTACTTC. It specifies CASRPSGSSYEQYF.

The chain recombines TRBV6-5 with TRBJ1-2, with no clear D. The V end was cut by 7 bases, the J end by 5 bases, with 8 bases between. This CDR3 has 11 residues. CDR1 and CDR2 from the germline V gene are MNHEY and SVGAGI. The DNA for the CDR3 is TGTGCCAGCAAGAGAGGATATGGCTACACCTTC. The encoded protein is CASKRGYGYTF.

Concerning this clone itself: Other DNA sequences of this sample code for an identical CDR3. The gene calls are TRBV30 and TRBJ1-6; 7 nucleotides align to TRBD1. The V segment lost 1 base and the J segment 10 bases; nucleotides outside the gene matches: 7. Germline assignment: CDR1 GTSNPN and CDR2 SVGIG (reference sequence). The CDR3 loop spans 14 amino acids. The CDR3 sequence is CAWSGDRAGSPLHF. CDR3 DNA sequence: TGTGCCTGGAGTGGAGACAGGGCTGGGTCACCCCTCCACTTT.

The chain couples TRBV11-3 to TRBJ2-7; TRBD1 aligns across 9 bases. Germline assignment: CDR1 SGHNT and CDR2 YENEEA. Losses at the gene ends were 5 bases for V and 3 bases for J; bases not matched to a gene: 11. The CDR3 length is 16 residues. The CDR3 sequence: CASSPGQGQNVYEQYF. CDR3 nucleotide sequence: TGTGCCAGCAGCCCCGGACAGGGGCAAAACGTCTACGAGCAGTACTTC.

The chain employs TRBV5-1 and TRBJ1-3, with TRBD1 as a possible D gene (5 bases). V was clipped by 1 base and J by 1 base, with 12 bases between them. Germline V gene data show CDR1 as SGHRS and CDR2 as YFSETQ. CDR3 size: 16 residues. CDR3 loop: CASSLMGGVSGNTIYF. CDR3 in DNA: TGCGCCAGCAGCTTGATGGGGGGGGTATCTGGAAACACCATATATTTT.

The V and J genes are TRBV6-5 and TRBJ1-2, with D perhaps matching TRBD1 (6 bases). Germline V CDR1 and CDR2: MNHEY, SVGAGI. Trimming removed 0 bases from V and 0 bases from J, with 11 bases in between. The CDR3 spans 16 residues. CDR3 sequence (DNA): TGTGCCAGCAGTTACTCGACAGGTGCTACTAACTATGGCTACACCTTC. Protein sequence: CASSYSTGATNYGYTF.

The chain links TRBV9 to TRBJ2-2; TRBD2 might be the D (6 bases). The CDR3 is 17 amino acids. With 4 bases removed from V and 1 base from J, the gap between germline ends came to 17 bases. Germline V gives CDR1 SGDLS, CDR2 YYNGEE. The chain's CDR3 is CASSKRVAGLNTGELFF. The DNA for the CDR3 is TGTGCCAGCAGCAAGCGGGTGGCAGGCCTGAACACCGGGGAGCTGTTTTTT.

The chain joins TRBV19 to TRBJ2-7; no clear D gene. The germline V and J ends were trimmed by 7 bases and 0 bases, with 13 bases remaining between them. Germline CDR1 is LNHDA and CDR2 is SQIVND (reference sequence). The CDR3 length is 14 residues. The CDR3 region is CASKLGQASYEQYF. The CDR3 DNA reads as TGTGCCAGTAAGTTGGGCCAGGCCTCCTACGAGCAGTACTTC.

This chain connects TRBV5-1 to TRBJ2-2, with D perhaps TRBD2 (5 bases). This CDR3 comprises 16 residues. Germline CDR1 and CDR2: SGHRS and YFSETQ. V was trimmed by 2 bases and J by 4 bases, leaving 15 bases between them. CDR3 residues: CASSFLEGASTGELFF. In DNA form, the CDR3 reads TGCGCCAGCAGCTTTTTAGAGGGCGCGAGCACCGGGGAGCTGTTTTTT.

The chain uses TRBV11-2 and TRBJ2-7; D is ambiguous. The V gene's germline CDR1 is SGHAT and CDR2 FQNNGV. Trimming took 5 bases from V and 7 from J, leaving 12 bases between them. This CDR3 has 12 residues. CDR3: CASSGASLEQYF. In DNA, the CDR3 is TGTGCCAGCAGCGGCGCTAGTTTGGAGCAGTACTTC.